The clone carrying this TCR beta chain was observed a handful of times. What it binds is not known. The data derive from a study of graft-versus-host responses after intestinal transplantation. Findings and caveats of the study: Early declines in HvG clones that occurred post-transplant were associated with peak circulating GvH clone levels. Allografts from individuals with graft-donor T cell macrochimerism displayed high graft-versus-host to host-versus-graft clonal ratios.

The data were produced by immunoSEQ multiplex PCR, yet TCRdb's version contains in-frame clones alone and is incomplete. The table records roughly 120,000 clones, around 95% of them present only once. Germline loops: CDR1 LNHDA, CDR2 SQIVND (reference sequence). Between the trimmed V and J ends, which lost 1 base and 5 bases, there was a span of 3 bases. The CDR3 covers 12 residues. This chain joins TRBV19 and TRBJ2-1, with D unresolved. This receptor was taken from a human donor who received an intestinal transplant. The sample here was unstimulated CD8+ T cells sorted from spleen or lymph node cells, taken before intestinal transplant. The CDR3 reads CASSIVNNEQFF. CDR3 nucleotide sequence: TGTGCCAGTAGTATAGTGAACAATGAGCAGTTCTTC. The full variable domain, rest sourced from reference TRBV19 and TRBJ2-1, is DGGITQSPKYLFRKEGQNVTLSCEQNLNHDAMYWYRQDPGQGLRLIYYSQIVNDFQKGDIAEGYSVSREKKESFPLTVTSAQKNPTAFYLCASSIVNNEQFFGPGTRLTVL.